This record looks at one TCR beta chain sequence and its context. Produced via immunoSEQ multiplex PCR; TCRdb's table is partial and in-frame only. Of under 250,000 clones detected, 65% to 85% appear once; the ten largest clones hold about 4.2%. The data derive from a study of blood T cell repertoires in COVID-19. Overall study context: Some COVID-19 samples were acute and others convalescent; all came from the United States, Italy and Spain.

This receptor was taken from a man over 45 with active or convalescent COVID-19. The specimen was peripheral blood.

CDR3 loop: CASSPVDRTFPYEQYF. For the CDR3, the DNA is TGTGCCAGCTCACCCGTCGACAGGACCTTTCCCTACGAGCAGTACTTC. This sequence joins TRBV18 and TRBJ2-7; a possible D gene is TRBD1 (6 bases). V shed 3 bases and J shed 2 bases, with 17 bases lying between them. This CDR3 has 16 amino acids. Per germline, CDR1 KGHSH and CDR2 LQKENI.